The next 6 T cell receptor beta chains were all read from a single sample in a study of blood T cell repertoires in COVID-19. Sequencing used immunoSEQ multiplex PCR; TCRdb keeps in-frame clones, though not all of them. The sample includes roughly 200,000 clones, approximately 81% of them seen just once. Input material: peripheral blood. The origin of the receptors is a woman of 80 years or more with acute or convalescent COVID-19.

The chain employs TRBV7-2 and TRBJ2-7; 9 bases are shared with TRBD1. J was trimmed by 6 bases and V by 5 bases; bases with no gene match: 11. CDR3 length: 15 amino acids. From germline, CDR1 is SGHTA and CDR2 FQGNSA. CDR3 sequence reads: CASSLQTGGSGEQYF. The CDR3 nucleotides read TGTGCCAGCAGCCTACAGACAGGGGGGTCTGGCGAGCAGTACTTC.

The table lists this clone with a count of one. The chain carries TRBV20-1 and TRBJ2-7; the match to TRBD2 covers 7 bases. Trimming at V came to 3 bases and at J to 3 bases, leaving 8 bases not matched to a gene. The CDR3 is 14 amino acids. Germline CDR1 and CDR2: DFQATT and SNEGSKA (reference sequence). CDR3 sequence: CSASRASGVYEQYF. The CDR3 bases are TGCAGTGCTAGTAGGGCTAGCGGTGTCTACGAGCAGTACTTC.

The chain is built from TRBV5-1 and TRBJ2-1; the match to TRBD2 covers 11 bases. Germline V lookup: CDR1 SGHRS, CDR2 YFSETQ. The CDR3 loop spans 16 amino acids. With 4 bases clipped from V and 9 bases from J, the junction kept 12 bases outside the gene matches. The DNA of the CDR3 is TGCGCCAGCAGCCCCCTTAGCGGGAGGGCCCAGGGTGAGCAGTTCTTC. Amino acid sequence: CASSPLSGRAQGEQFF.

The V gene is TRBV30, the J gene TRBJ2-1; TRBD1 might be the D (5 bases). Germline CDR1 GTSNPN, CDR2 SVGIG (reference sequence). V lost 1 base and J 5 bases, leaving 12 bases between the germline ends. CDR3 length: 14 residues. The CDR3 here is CAWSGGKGDNEQFF. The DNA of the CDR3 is TGTGCCTGGAGTGGTGGAAAAGGGGACAATGAGCAGTTCTTC.

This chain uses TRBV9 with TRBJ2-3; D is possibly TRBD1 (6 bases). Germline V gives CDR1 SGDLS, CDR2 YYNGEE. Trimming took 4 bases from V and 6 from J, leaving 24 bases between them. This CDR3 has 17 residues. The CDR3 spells CASSPQGRHKSVDTQYF. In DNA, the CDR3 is TGTGCCAGCAGCCCTCAGGGGCGCCACAAGAGCGTTGATACGCAGTATTTT.

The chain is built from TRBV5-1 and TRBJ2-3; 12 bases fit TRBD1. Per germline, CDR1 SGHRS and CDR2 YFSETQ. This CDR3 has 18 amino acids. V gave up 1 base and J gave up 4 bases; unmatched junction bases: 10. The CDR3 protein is CASSLSGQGARGADTQYF. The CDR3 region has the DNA TGCGCCAGCAGCTTGTCGGGACAGGGGGCGCGAGGGGCAGATACGCAGTATTTT.